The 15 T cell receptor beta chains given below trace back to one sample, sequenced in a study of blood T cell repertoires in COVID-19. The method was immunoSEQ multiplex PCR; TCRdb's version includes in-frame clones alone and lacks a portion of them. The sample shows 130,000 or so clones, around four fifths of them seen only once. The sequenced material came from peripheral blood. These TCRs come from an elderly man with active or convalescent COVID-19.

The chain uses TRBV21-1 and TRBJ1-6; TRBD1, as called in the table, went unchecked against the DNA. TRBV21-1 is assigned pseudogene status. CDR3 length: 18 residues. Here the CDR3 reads CASSKDPRLLAYGSPLHF. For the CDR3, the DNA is TGTGCCAGCAGCAAAGACCCCAGGCTCCTGGCATATGGATCACCCCTCCACTTT.

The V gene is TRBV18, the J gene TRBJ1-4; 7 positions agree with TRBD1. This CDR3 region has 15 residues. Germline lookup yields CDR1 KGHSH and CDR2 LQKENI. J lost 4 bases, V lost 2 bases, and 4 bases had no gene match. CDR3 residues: CASSPLGTDNEKLFF. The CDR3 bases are TGTGCCAGCTCACCATTGGGGACAGATAATGAAAAACTGTTTTTT.

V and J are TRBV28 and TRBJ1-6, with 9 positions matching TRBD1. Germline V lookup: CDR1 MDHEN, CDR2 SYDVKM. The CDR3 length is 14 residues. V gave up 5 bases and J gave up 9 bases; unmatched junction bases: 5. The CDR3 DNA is TGTGCCAGCAGTGCGGGACAGGGTTCTTCACCCCTCCACTTT. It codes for CASSAGQGSSPLHF. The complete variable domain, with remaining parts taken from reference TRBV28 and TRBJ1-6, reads DVKVTQSSRYLVKRTGEKVFLECVQDMDHENMFWYRQDPGLGLRLIYFSYDVKMKEKGDIPEGYSVSREKKERFSLILESASTNQTSMYLCASSAGQGSSPLHFGNGTRLTVT.

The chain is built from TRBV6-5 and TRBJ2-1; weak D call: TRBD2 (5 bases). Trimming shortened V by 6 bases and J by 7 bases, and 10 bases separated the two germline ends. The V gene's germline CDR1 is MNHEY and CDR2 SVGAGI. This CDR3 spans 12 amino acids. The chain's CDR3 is CASSPGENEQFF. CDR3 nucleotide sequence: TGTGCCAGCAGCCCCGGGGAGAATGAGCAGTTCTTC.

Here the CDR3 DNA reads TGTGCCAGCAGCTTTAGACTATTGACAGGGACCTACGAGCAGTACTTC. This codes for CASSFRLLTGTYEQYF. This sequence joins TRBV7-2 and TRBJ2-7; 7 bases map to TRBD1. This CDR3 comprises 16 residues. Per germline, CDR1 SGHTA and CDR2 FQGNSA. After removal of 3 bases from V and 2 bases from J, the junction contained 10 bases not matched to a gene.

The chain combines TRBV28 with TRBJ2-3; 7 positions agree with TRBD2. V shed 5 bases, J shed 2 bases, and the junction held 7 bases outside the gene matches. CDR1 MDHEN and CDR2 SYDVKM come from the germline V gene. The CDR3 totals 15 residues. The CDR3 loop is CASSPPSGLTDTQYF. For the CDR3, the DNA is TGTGCCAGCAGTCCTCCTAGCGGCCTCACAGATACGCAGTATTTT.

CDR3 DNA: TGTGCCAGCAGCTTGCCCGGGACAGGGGTAGTTGGCTACACCTTC. This sequence encodes CASSLPGTGVVGYTF. J is TRBJ1-2 and V is TRBV5-5, with TRBD1 matching over 10 bases. The ends lost 1 base at V and 7 bases at J; junction bases unmatched: 7. The CDR3 runs to 15 residues. From germline, CDR1 is SGHKS and CDR2 YYEKEE (reference sequence).

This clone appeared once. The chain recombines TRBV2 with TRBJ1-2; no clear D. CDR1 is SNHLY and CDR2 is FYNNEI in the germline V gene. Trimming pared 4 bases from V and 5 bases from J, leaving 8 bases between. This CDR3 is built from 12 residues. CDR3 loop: CASSVSVYGYTF. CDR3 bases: TGTGCCAGCAGTGTTTCGGTTTATGGCTACACCTTC. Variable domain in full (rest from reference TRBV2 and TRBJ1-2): EPEVTQTPSHQVTQMGQEVILRCVPISNHLYFYWYRQILGQKVEFLVSFYNNEISEKSEIFDDQFSVERPDGSNFTLKIRSTKLEDSAMYFCASSVSVYGYTFGSGTRLTVV.

CDR3 bases: TGTGCCAGCAGTTTATCTTGGCAGGTGCCTGAGCAGTACTTC. The encoded protein is CASSLSWQVPEQYF. The V call is TRBV27, the J call TRBJ2-7; D not resolved. Germline V gives CDR1 MNHEY, CDR2 SMNVEV (reference sequence). V lost 0 bases to trimming and J lost 7 bases, with 13 bases between them. The CDR3 is made up of 14 amino acids.

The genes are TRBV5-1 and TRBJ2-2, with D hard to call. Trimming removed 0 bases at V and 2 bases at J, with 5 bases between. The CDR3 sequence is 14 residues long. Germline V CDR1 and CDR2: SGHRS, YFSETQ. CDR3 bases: TGCGCCAGCAGCTTGGAATTAAACACCGGGGAGCTGTTTTTT. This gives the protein CASSLELNTGELFF.

This CDR3 is CASLDEGFDQPQHF. The CDR3 DNA follows: TGTGCTAGCCTGGACGAGGGTTTCGATCAGCCCCAGCATTTT. This sequence joins TRBV12-5 and TRBJ1-5, with no clear D. CDR1 and CDR2 from the germline V gene are LGHNT and FRNRAP. The CDR3 has 14 residues. V lost 9 bases, J lost 5 bases, and 17 bases lay in between.

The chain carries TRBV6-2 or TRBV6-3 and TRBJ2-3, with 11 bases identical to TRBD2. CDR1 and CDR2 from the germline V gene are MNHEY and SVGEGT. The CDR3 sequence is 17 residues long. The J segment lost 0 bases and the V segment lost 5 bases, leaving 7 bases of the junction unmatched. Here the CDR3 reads CASSILAGGSSTDTQYF. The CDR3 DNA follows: TGTGCCAGCAGTATTCTAGCGGGGGGAAGTAGCACAGATACGCAGTATTTT.

The CDR3 loop reads CASSLAGKPYEQYF. The DNA of the CDR3 is TGTGCCAGCAGCCTAGCGGGGAAGCCCTACGAGCAGTACTTC. The rearrangement joins TRBV14 to TRBJ2-7, with TRBD2 matching 8 bases. CDR3 length: 14 residues. Germline loops: CDR1 SGHDN, CDR2 FVKESK. Germline trimming cut 4 bases from V and 2 bases from J; bases unmatched to any gene: 4.

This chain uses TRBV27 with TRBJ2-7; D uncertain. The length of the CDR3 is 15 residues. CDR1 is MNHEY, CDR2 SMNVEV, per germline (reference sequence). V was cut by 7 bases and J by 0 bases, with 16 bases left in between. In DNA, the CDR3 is TGTGCCAGCACCCACTACGGGTCAAACTCCTACGAGCAGTACTTC. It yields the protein CASTHYGSNSYEQYF.

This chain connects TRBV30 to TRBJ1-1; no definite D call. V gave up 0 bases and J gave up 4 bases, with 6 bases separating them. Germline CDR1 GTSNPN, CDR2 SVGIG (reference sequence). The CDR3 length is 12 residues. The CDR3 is CAWSVMATEAFF. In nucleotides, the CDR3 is TGTGCCTGGAGTGTAATGGCCACTGAAGCTTTCTTT.